One and the same sample provided the 20 T cell receptor beta chains below, sequenced in a study of human T cells and chemical hapten exposure. TCRdb recomputed calls from the RACE reads with MiXCR, one row per CDR3 protein. The data show approximately 100,000 distinct CDR3 sequences, around 12% seen once. Time point noted: pre-sensitization, week 0. Sample treatment: therapeutic diphenylcyclopropenone sensitization with weekly scalp DPC. The source material was whole blood, sampled in connection with sensitization to the hapten diphenylcyclopropenone (DPC). The receptors stem from a woman between 50 and 59 years old with alopecia areata. Some clones in this sample may be carry-over from other donors' samples.

The table lists this clonotype with many counts. CDR3 bases: TGTGCCAGCAGCTTATATAATCAGCCCCAGCATTTT. This encodes CASSLYNQPQHF. The chain employs TRBV7-2 and TRBJ1-5; D is undetermined. The CDR3 covers 12 residues. The germline CDR1 and CDR2 sequences are SGHTA and FQGNSA. V was clipped by 2 bases and J by 4 bases, with 3 bases between them.

This clonotype was seen a handful of times. DNA of the CDR3: TGCGCCAGCAGGACAGGGGACAACGAGCAGTACTTC. Translated: CASRTGDNEQYF. This chain connects TRBV10-2 to TRBJ2-7; TRBD1 aligns across 8 bases. The CDR3 has 12 residues. The trim removed 6 bases at V and 5 bases at J, leaving 3 bases unmatched. Germline lookup yields CDR1 WSHSY and CDR2 SAAADI.

The chain couples TRBV7-9 to TRBJ2-2; D is possibly TRBD1 (5 bases). Per the germline V gene, CDR1 is SEHNR and CDR2 is FQNEAQ (reference sequence). The CDR3 runs 16 residues. With 6 bases removed from V and 4 bases from J, the gap between germline ends came to 18 bases. The CDR3: CASRLQSRVGTGELFF. The CDR3 DNA follows: TGTGCCAGCAGGTTACAAAGCAGGGTCGGCACCGGGGAGCTGTTTTTT.

This chain links TRBV19 with TRBJ2-1; 9 nucleotides match TRBD2. CDR1 and CDR2 (germline): LNHDA, SQIVND (reference sequence). CDR3 size: 17 residues. V gave up 1 base and J gave up 6 bases; unmatched junction bases: 10. CDR3 sequence (DNA): TGTGCCAGTAGTATAGTATTTCTGCGGGAGGGCCCCAATGAGCAGTTCTTC. It is translated as CASSIVFLREGPNEQFF.

This clonotype was counted only a few times. The chain joins TRBV7-9 to TRBJ2-1; 10 bases align to TRBD1. The CDR3 is 19 residues long. Germline trimming cut 1 base from V and 1 base from J; bases unmatched to any gene: 10. Germline V lookup: CDR1 SEHNR, CDR2 FQNEAQ (reference sequence). In DNA form, the CDR3 reads TGTGCCAGCAGCTTAGGCCGTGGGAGGGGACAGGGGTCCTACAATGAGCAGTTCTTC. This codes for CASSLGRGRGQGSYNEQFF.

This clonotype was seen ten or more times. This chain uses TRBV18 with TRBJ1-4, with 7 bases fitting TRBD1. Per germline, CDR1 KGHSH and CDR2 LQKENI. The CDR3 runs to 17 residues. V gave up 3 bases and J gave up 3 bases; unmatched junction bases: 10. The CDR3 sequence: CASSPRQGVDSNEKLFF. The CDR3 DNA follows: TGTGCCAGCTCACCGCGGCAGGGGGTCGATTCTAATGAAAAACTGTTTTTT.

The chain recombines TRBV15 with TRBJ1-5; maybe TRBD1 (5 bases). The germline CDR1 and CDR2 sequences are LNHNV and YYDKDF (reference sequence). V was trimmed by 2 bases and J by 5 bases, leaving 13 bases between them. There are 15 residues in the CDR3. The CDR3 sequence is CATSRSQGAYQPQHF. CDR3 nucleotide sequence: TGTGCCACCAGCAGATCCCAGGGAGCTTATCAGCCCCAGCATTTT. Drawing the rest from reference TRBV15 and TRBJ1-5, the complete variable domain is DAMVIQNPRYQVTQFGKPVTLSCSQTLNHNVMYWYQQKSSQAPKLLFHYYDKDFNNEADTPDNFQSRRPNTSFCFLDIRSPGLGDTAMYLCATSRSQGAYQPQHFGDGTRLSIL.

The CDR3 DNA sequence: TGTGCCAGCAGCGACAGTCCCTACGAGCAGTACTTC. This encodes CASSDSPYEQYF. This chain links TRBV2 with TRBJ2-7, with a weak D call TRBD1 (5 bases). In germline, CDR1 is SNHLY, CDR2 FYNNEI. CDR3 length equals 12 residues. V dropped 6 bases and J dropped 2 bases, with 8 bases sitting between them.

The chain couples TRBV10-3 to TRBJ2-3; TRBD1 agrees at 7 bases. The CDR3 is made up of 16 amino acids. CDR1 ENHRY and CDR2 SYGVKD come from the germline V gene. J lost 5 bases, V lost 4 bases, and 12 bases had no gene match. The CDR3 reads CAISGQQGLQRDTQYF. The CDR3 DNA reads TGTGCCATCAGTGGCCAACAGGGGCTTCAGAGAGATACGCAGTATTTT.

This clonotype was seen only a few times. The chain couples TRBV7-9 to TRBJ1-2; 7 positions agree with TRBD1. V dropped 3 bases and J dropped 6; count of bases not matched to a gene: 7. The CDR3 extends over 14 amino acids. Germline-derived CDR1 and CDR2 are SEHNR and FQNEAQ (reference sequence). CDR3 sequence (DNA): TGTGCCAGCAGCTTTACAGGGGCAAAGGATGGCTACACCTTC. This translates into CASSFTGAKDGYTF.

This clonotype has at least ten counts. The rearrangement uses TRBV6-4 and TRBJ1-1; D gene unclear. The V gene lost 11 bases and the J gene lost 7 bases, with 14 bases spanning the gap. This CDR3 has 11 residues. Germline assignment: CDR1 MRHNA and CDR2 SNTAGT. This CDR3 is CAPWQTYEAFF. The DNA of the CDR3 is TGTGCCCCGTGGCAGACATATGAAGCTTTCTTT.

Concerning this clonotype itself: Since a much larger clone is just one base distant, this may be a read error. The CDR3 nucleotides are TGTGCCGGCAGTGTCAAGGGGGAGGACACTGAAGCTTTCTTT. Translation: CAGSVKGEDTEAFF. The chain couples TRBV6-4 to TRBJ1-1; TRBD1 is a possible D gene (6 bases). Germline CDR1 is MRHNA and CDR2 is SNTAGT. This CDR3 region has 14 residues.

This clonotype occurred many times. The junction differs from germline at one of its ends, possibly a read error. This chain uses TRBV7-7 with TRBJ2-5; TRBD2 agrees at 8 bases. The germline gives CDR1 SSHAT, CDR2 FNYEAQ (reference sequence). The CDR3 loop spans 16 amino acids. In DNA form, the CDR3 reads TGTGCTAGCAGCTTAGTAAGCACGGGGGGGCAAGAGACCCAGTACTTC. Translating gives CASSLVSTGGQETQYF.

This clonotype was picked up a small number of times. This chain links TRBV4-1 with TRBJ1-5, with D possibly TRBD1 on 5 matching bases. Per the germline V gene, CDR1 is MGHRA and CDR2 is YSYEKL. V was trimmed by 5 bases and J by 0 bases, leaving 14 bases between them. The CDR3 is 16 residues long. CDR3: CASSATGLYSNQPQHF. The CDR3 DNA is TGCGCCAGCAGCGCGACGGGGCTCTATAGCAATCAGCCCCAGCATTTT.

The J gene is TRBJ2-3, the V gene TRBV7-6; the D call may be TRBD1 or TRBD2 (5 bases each). CDR1 and CDR2 from the germline V gene are SGHVS and FNYEAQ. Trimming took off 1 base at V and 7 bases at J, with 24 bases between the two ends. The CDR3 contains 18 residues. The CDR3 loop is CASSLVGTRLGVQNTQYF. The CDR3, as DNA: TGTGCCAGCAGCTTAGTGGGGACCAGACTGGGTGTTCAAAATACGCAGTATTTT.

V usage is TRBV9 and J usage is TRBJ2-1, with 8 bases identical to TRBD1. CDR1 is SGDLS and CDR2 is YYNGEE in the germline V gene. V lost 3 bases to trimming and J lost 0 bases; unmatched junction nucleotides: 2. This CDR3 is 15 amino acids long. The CDR3 DNA reads TGTGCCAGCAGCGCACAGGGGGGCTCCTACAATGAGCAGTTCTTC. Its translation: CASSAQGGSYNEQFF. Based on the CDR3 plus reference TRBV9 and TRBJ2-1, the full variable domain is DSGVTQTPKHLITATGQRVTLRCSPRSGDLSVYWYQQSLDQGLQFLIQYYNGEERAKGNILERFSAQQFPDLHSELNLSSLELGDSALYFCASSAQGGSYNEQFFGPGTRLTVL.

This chain uses TRBV5-1 with TRBJ2-7; no clear D. Per the germline V gene, CDR1 is SGHRS and CDR2 is YFSETQ. The CDR3 runs to 13 residues. V was shortened by 3 bases and J by 0 bases, with 7 bases between the two germline ends. DNA of the CDR3: TGCGCCAGCAGCTCCACGGGCTCCTACGAGCAGTACTTC. Its protein is CASSSTGSYEQYF.

In its sample, this clonotype was seen a few times. J is TRBJ1-5 and V is TRBV20-1; no definite D call. Germline V lookup: CDR1 DFQATT, CDR2 SNEGSKA (reference sequence). The CDR3 has 15 residues. V was shortened by 1 base and J by 3 bases, with 13 bases between the two germline ends. In DNA, the CDR3 is TGCAGTGCTAGAGTGTCGGGAATACTCAATCAGCCCCAGCATTTT. Its translation: CSARVSGILNQPQHF.

In this sample, this clonotype turned up many times. This sequence joins TRBV4-3 and TRBJ1-5, with D tentatively TRBD1 (6 bases). Germline assignment: CDR1 LGHNA and CDR2 YSLEER. The CDR3 totals 17 residues. Deletions cut 1 base from V and 7 bases from J, with 20 bases between. This CDR3 reads CASSQAWGWGGAQPQHF. CDR3 nucleotide sequence: TGCGCCAGCAGCCAAGCGTGGGGTTGGGGGGGCGCCCAGCCCCAGCATTTT.

The chain uses TRBV12-3 or TRBV12-4 and TRBJ2-1; weak D call: TRBD2 (6 bases). The CDR3 length is 12 residues. Trimming removed 6 bases from V and 6 bases from J, with 9 bases in between. The CDR3 nucleotides are TGTGCCAGCAGGCTGACTAGCAATGAGCAGTTCTTC. This codes for CASRLTSNEQFF.